The following is a TCR beta chain sequence with its context. This entry is derived from a study of shared clonotypes between healthy human individuals. On the study more broadly: CD4 naive cells filled three plates per donor, CD4 memory three, CD8 naive two and CD8 memory one.

Original analysis: Filtering differed, since immunoSEQ gave only junction sequences and no quality scores. This table comes from immunoSEQ multiplex PCR, and its TCRdb copy is limited to in-frame clones, with some not included. That table supplies the V and J calls and clone size; D and trimming were determined from the DNA. The sample yields 740,000 or so clones, around 73% seen once. Donors were healthy HIV-negative adults without recently reported acute infections or vaccinations. Germline V gene sequence: CDR1 SGHRS, CDR2 YFSETQ. V shed 4 bases and J shed 7 bases, with 17 bases lying between them. The CDR3 loop spans 14 amino acids.

The material sequenced was memory CD4+ T cells sorted from blood. Subset meaning: CD45RA-negative fraction. The rearrangement links TRBV5-1 to TRBJ1-2; no clear D. The receptor was derived from a woman younger than 45 in good health. CDR3 DNA: TGCGCCAGCAGCACCCGGACGGGCAGCTTTGGCTACACCTTC. It yields the protein CASSTRTGSFGYTF.